This T cell receptor (beta chain) derives from a study of shared clonotypes between healthy human individuals. Study-level information: CD4 naive and memory got three plates each, CD8 naive two, CD8 memory one.

CD45RO-negative CD8 cells positively selected for CCR7 made up the naive population, which excluded terminally differentiated effector memory CD45RA+ cells. There were no recent acute infections or vaccinations among the donors, who were healthy HIV-negative adults. Study-level results: In contrast to clonotypes shared by all four donors, non-shared clonotypes had lower generation probabilities.

The CDR3 consists of 13 residues. CDR1 is LNHDA and CDR2 is SQIVND in the germline V gene (reference sequence). Trimming took 2 bases from V and 4 from J, leaving 8 bases between them. DNA at 150 to 250 ng, about 30,000 T cell genomes, went into sorted-subset replicate PCRs. The table came from immunoSEQ multiplex PCR; TCRdb's copy has only in-frame clones and leaves some out. In the table there are around 1,900,000 clones, just over 90% of which are singletons. A remark on this clone: Its specificity is unknown. Additional DNA sequences in this sample encode the identical CDR3.

The sequenced material came from naive CD8+ T cells from PBMCs. The source of this sequence is a man between 18 and 35 years old in good health. Some clones in this sample may be carry-over from other donors' samples. V usage is TRBV19 and J usage is TRBJ1-1; D unclear. In DNA form, the CDR3 reads TGTGCCAGTAGTATACCGGGCGGCACTGAAGCTTTCTTT. Its translation: CASSIPGGTEAFF.